The 19 T cell receptor beta chains given below trace back to one sample, sequenced in a study of blood T cells in healthy people across ages. Using a J-beta primer mix together with a sample-barcoded 5' primer, a second PCR was run for roughly 6 to 12 cycles. Via MiXCR, TCRdb re-called the 5' RACE reads, giving one row per CDR3 protein. The sample lists fewer than 800,000 distinct CDR3 sequences; roughly 32% were seen once. Sequenced material: blood. These receptors all stem from a woman aged 80 or over in good health.

This clonotype was detected many times. The chain joins TRBV20-1 to TRBJ1-6; the D gene is possibly TRBD1 (5 bases). Germline values: CDR1 DFQATT, CDR2 SNEGSKA (reference sequence). Trimming took 0 bases from V and 5 from J, leaving 11 bases between them. The CDR3 loop spans 15 amino acids. CDR3 loop: CSARDGGRNNSPLHF. The CDR3 DNA reads as TGCAGTGCTAGAGATGGGGGACGTAATAATTCACCCCTCCACTTT.

This rearrangement joins TRBV20-1 to TRBJ2-2, with D possibly matching TRBD1 (5 bases). The V end was cut by 5 bases, the J end by 7 bases, with 14 bases between. The CDR3 sequence is 13 residues long. Germline V lookup: CDR1 DFQATT, CDR2 SNEGSKA (reference sequence). The chain's CDR3 is CSAFIGAGGELFF. CDR3 nucleotides: TGCAGTGCTTTTATAGGGGCAGGCGGGGAGCTGTTTTTT.

V gene TRBV18 combines with J gene TRBJ2-1; 8 bases map to TRBD2. The CDR3 runs to 14 residues. Germline V gene sequence: CDR1 KGHSH, CDR2 LQKENI. The ends lost 1 base at V and 6 bases at J; junction bases unmatched: 2. The CDR3, as DNA: TGTGCCAGCTCACCACAGGCGGGGGGCAATGAGCAGTTCTTC. Its translation: CASSPQAGGNEQFF.

This clonotype was seen ten or more times. The chain carries TRBV20-1 and TRBJ2-5, with D possibly being TRBD2 (6 bases). Germline V CDR1 and CDR2: DFQATT, SNEGSKA (reference sequence). Trimming stripped 7 bases from V and 5 bases from J, with 8 bases between. This CDR3 has 10 residues. CDR3 bases: TGCAGTGTAGCGGATGAGACCCAGTACTTC. It translates to CSVADETQYF.

This clonotype was picked up many times. The chain joins TRBV5-1 to TRBJ2-7; D remains ambiguous. V lost 3 bases and J 3 bases, leaving 7 bases between the germline ends. This CDR3 has 12 amino acids. The germline CDR1 and CDR2 sequences are SGHRS and YFSETQ. This CDR3 reads CASSSRNYEQYF. The CDR3 bases are TGCGCCAGCAGCTCCAGGAACTACGAGCAGTACTTC.

This clonotype appeared many times. V and J are TRBV6-2 or TRBV6-3 and TRBJ2-3, with 10 nucleotides matching TRBD2. V gave up 0 bases and J gave up 8 bases; unmatched junction bases: 11. Germline CDR1 MNHEY, CDR2 SVGEGT. The CDR3 runs 17 residues. CDR3 nucleotides: TGTGCCAGCAGTTACTCGAAACTAGCGGGGCCTCTTAGTACGCAGTATTTT. Protein product: CASSYSKLAGPLSTQYF.

This clonotype was seen repeatedly, ten times or more. The chain couples TRBV7-3 to TRBJ2-3, with 12 nucleotides matching TRBD2. With V trimmed by 5 bases and J by 8 bases, 11 bases remained unmatched. The V gene's germline CDR1 is SGHTA and CDR2 FQGTGA. The CDR3 consists of 16 residues. The CDR3: CASSGRTSGAGSTQYF. CDR3 sequence (DNA): TGTGCCAGCAGCGGGAGGACTAGCGGGGCTGGAAGTACGCAGTATTTT.

The chain recombines TRBV2 with TRBJ1-5; D might be TRBD1 (6 bases). The V end was cut by 3 bases, the J end by 6 bases, with 15 bases between. The CDR3 totals 15 residues. Germline V lookup: CDR1 SNHLY, CDR2 FYNNEI. CDR3: CASSEMLGGCQPQHF. The CDR3 DNA follows: TGTGCCAGCAGTGAGATGTTGGGGGGCTGTCAGCCCCAGCATTTT.

This sequence joins TRBV7-2 and TRBJ2-1; unclear D gene. Germline V gene data show CDR1 as SGHTA and CDR2 as FQGNSA. V lost 4 bases and J lost 8, with 12 bases in between. The CDR3 has 13 residues. The CDR3 loop is CASSSTFADEQFF. The CDR3 DNA sequence: TGTGCCAGCAGCTCGACTTTTGCCGATGAGCAGTTCTTC. The whole variable domain, remainder taken from reference TRBV7-2 and TRBJ2-1, is GAGVSQSPSNKVTEKGKDVELRCDPISGHTALYWYRQSLGQGLEFLIYFQGNSAPDKSGLPSDRFSAERTGGSVSTLTIQRTQQEDSAVYLCASSSTFADEQFFGPGTRLTVL.

This sequence joins TRBV14 and TRBJ1-2; weak D call: TRBD1 (5 bases). The CDR3 has 15 amino acids. V was clipped by 1 base and J by 2 bases, with 11 bases between them. The germline V gene has CDR1 SGHDN and CDR2 FVKESK. CDR3 region: CASSQAGTLNYGYTF. The CDR3 DNA follows: TGTGCCAGCAGCCAAGCCGGGACCCTCAACTATGGCTACACCTTC. The full variable domain, its missing parts supplied by reference TRBV14 and TRBJ1-2, is EAGVTQFPSHSVIEKGQTVTLRCDPISGHDNLYWYRRVMGKEIKFLLHFVKESKQDESGMPNNRFLAERTGGTYSTLKVQPAELEDSGVYFCASSQAGTLNYGYTFGSGTRLTVV.

Points on this clonotype: This may arise from a read error, as a much more abundant clone is one base away. The chain has TRBV15 and TRBJ2-1; 10 positions match TRBD2. The germline gives CDR1 LNHNV, CDR2 YYDKDF (reference sequence). V was pared by 0 bases and J by 9 bases, with 8 bases of the junction left unmatched. This CDR3 contains 16 residues. The CDR3: CATSRELAGVGSEQFF. The CDR3, as DNA: TGTGCCACCAGCAGAGAGCTAGCGGGGGTCGGGAGTGAGCAGTTCTTC.

The chain couples TRBV5-1 to TRBJ1-1; the D gene is possibly TRBD1 (5 bases). From germline, CDR1 is SGHRS and CDR2 YFSETQ. V lost 2 bases to trimming and J lost 4 bases, with 9 bases between them. This CDR3 is built from 13 residues. The CDR3: CASSFEQGTEAFF. The CDR3 DNA reads TGCGCCAGCAGCTTCGAGCAGGGCACTGAAGCTTTCTTT.

In its sample, this clonotype was seen many times. This may come from a read error, since a much larger clone is one base off. The V and J genes are TRBV7-8 and TRBJ2-7, with 8 nucleotides matching TRBD1. J was trimmed by 6 bases and V by 5 bases; bases with no gene match: 12. There are 15 residues in the CDR3. Per germline, CDR1 SGHVS and CDR2 FQNEAQ. The CDR3 DNA follows: TGTGCCAGCAGCCTACAGGGGGGTGCGGGGAGCGAGCAGTACTTC. Translated: CASSLQGGAGSEQYF.

The rearrangement uses TRBV20-1 and TRBJ1-1; D is perhaps TRBD1 (6 bases). Per germline, CDR1 DFQATT and CDR2 SNEGSKA (reference sequence). Trimming shortened V by 1 base and J by 1 base, and 10 bases separated the two germline ends. The length of the CDR3 is 14 residues. For the CDR3, the DNA is TGCAGTGCTAGAGGGGACAATAGGAACACTGAAGCTTTCTTT. Amino acid sequence: CSARGDNRNTEAFF.

The chain joins TRBV14 to TRBJ2-5; either TRBD1 or TRBD2 may fit D (7 bases each). The germline V gene encodes CDR1 SGHDN and CDR2 FVKESK. Between the trimmed V and J ends, which lost 8 bases and 5 bases, there was a span of 21 bases. This CDR3 contains 15 residues. The CDR3 protein is CASAGGRQGWETQYF. In DNA form, the CDR3 reads TGTGCCAGCGCCGGCGGGAGACAGGGATGGGAGACCCAGTACTTC.

This chain connects TRBV4-1 to TRBJ1-2; D is ambiguous. V lost 0 bases, J lost 2 bases, and 10 bases lay in between. From germline, CDR1 is MGHRA and CDR2 YSYEKL. CDR3 length: 15 amino acids. CDR3 nucleotide sequence: TGCGCCAGCAGCCAAGATTCAAGGGAAAACTATGGCTACACCTTC. Its translation is CASSQDSRENYGYTF.

This clonotype was observed at least ten times. J is TRBJ2-1 and V is TRBV5-1; D may be TRBD2 (5 bases). The CDR3 covers 18 residues. CDR1 SGHRS and CDR2 YFSETQ come from the germline V gene. V was cut by 0 bases and J by 0 bases, with 16 bases left in between. The CDR3 sequence is CASSLGPPDYTSYNEQFF. DNA for the CDR3: TGCGCCAGCAGCTTGGGGCCCCCAGACTATACCTCCTACAATGAGCAGTTCTTC.

The V call is TRBV7-2, the J call TRBJ2-7; possibly TRBD2 for D (5 bases). Germline assignment: CDR1 SGHTA and CDR2 FQGNSA. The CDR3 sequence is 14 residues long. CDR3 in amino acids: CASSMDFSAYEQYV. For the CDR3, the DNA is TGCGCCAGCAGCATGGACTTCTCGGCCTACGAGCAGTACGTC.

The chain combines TRBV11-2 with TRBJ2-4; 9 bases fit TRBD2. This CDR3 spans 18 amino acids. Germline V gene data show CDR1 as SGHAT and CDR2 as FQNNGV. Trimming cost V 10 bases and J 0 bases; bases outside gene matches: 16. The CDR3 loop is CAISANFGREGAKNIQYF. The DNA of the CDR3 is TGTGCCATCAGTGCCAATTTTGGGCGGGAGGGAGCCAAAAACATTCAGTACTTC. Using reference TRBV11-2 and TRBJ2-4 for the parts outside the CDR3, the full variable domain is EAGVAQSPRYKIIEKRQSVAFWCNPISGHATLYWYQQILGQGPKLLIQFQNNGVVDDSQLPKDRFSAERLKGVDSTLKIQPAKLEDSAVYLCAISANFGREGAKNIQYFGAGTRLSVL.